This TCR beta chain is from a study of blood T cell repertoires in COVID-19. Overall study context: Donors in the United States, Italy and Spain gave samples during acute or convalescent COVID-19. PBMCs, B-cell-depleted T cells, or T cells provided the cDNA or gDNA that made up the material.

As processed by the authors: Estimation of nucleated cell counts relied on the amplification of reference gene primers. Produced via immunoSEQ multiplex PCR; TCRdb's table is partial and in-frame only. V, J and clone size are those of that table, while D and trimming were read from the DNA. The sample has 100,000 to 140,000 clones; about 80% are singletons. Trimming left V 2 bases short and J 1 base short, with 9 bases between. The germline gives CDR1 KGHSH, CDR2 LQKENI. This CDR3 spans 14 amino acids. The receptor was derived from a man between 65 and 80 years old with acute or convalescent COVID-19. This chain joins TRBV18 and TRBJ2-7; D may be TRBD1 (6 bases). The sample taken for sequencing was peripheral blood. CDR3 amino acids: CASSPRDRSYEQYF. The CDR3 bases are TGTGCCAGCTCACCAAGAGACAGGTCCTACGAGCAGTACTTC.